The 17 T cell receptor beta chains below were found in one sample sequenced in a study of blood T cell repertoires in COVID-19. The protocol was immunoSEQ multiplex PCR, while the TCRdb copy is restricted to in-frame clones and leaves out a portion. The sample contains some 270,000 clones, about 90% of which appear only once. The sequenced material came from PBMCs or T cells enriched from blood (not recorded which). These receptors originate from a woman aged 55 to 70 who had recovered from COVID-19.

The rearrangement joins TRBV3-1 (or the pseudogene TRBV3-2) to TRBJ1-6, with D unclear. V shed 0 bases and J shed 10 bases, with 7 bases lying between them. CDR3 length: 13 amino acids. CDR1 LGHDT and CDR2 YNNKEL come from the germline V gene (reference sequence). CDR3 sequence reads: CASSQDPGSPLHF. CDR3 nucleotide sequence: TGTGCCAGCAGCCAAGATCCGGGGTCACCCCTCCACTTT.

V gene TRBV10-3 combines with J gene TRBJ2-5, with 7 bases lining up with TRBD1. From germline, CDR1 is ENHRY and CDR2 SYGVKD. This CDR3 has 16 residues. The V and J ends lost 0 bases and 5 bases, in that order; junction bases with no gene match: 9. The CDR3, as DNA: TGTGCCATCAGTGAGTCTGGAAGGGGGCGCGTGGAGACCCAGTACTTC. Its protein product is CAISESGRGRVETQYF.

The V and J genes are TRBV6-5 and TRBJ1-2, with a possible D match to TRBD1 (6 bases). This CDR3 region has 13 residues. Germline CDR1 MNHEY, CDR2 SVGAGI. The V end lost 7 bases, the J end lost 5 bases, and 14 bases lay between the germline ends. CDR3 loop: CASIQGTSYGYTF. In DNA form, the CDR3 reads TGTGCCAGCATCCAGGGGACATCTTATGGCTACACCTTC.

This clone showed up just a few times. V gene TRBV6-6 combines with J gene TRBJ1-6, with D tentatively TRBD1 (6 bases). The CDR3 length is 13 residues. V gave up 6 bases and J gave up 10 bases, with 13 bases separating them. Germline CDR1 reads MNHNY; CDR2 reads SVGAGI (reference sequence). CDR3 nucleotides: TGTGCCAGCAGCCAACAGGGACGGTCACCCCTCCACTTT. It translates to CASSQQGRSPLHF.

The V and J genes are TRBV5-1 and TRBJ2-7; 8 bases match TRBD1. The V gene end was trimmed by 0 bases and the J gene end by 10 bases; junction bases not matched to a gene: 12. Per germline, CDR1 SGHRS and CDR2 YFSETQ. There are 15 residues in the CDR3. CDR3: CASSLALGTGSFQYF. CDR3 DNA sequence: TGCGCCAGCAGCTTGGCCTTGGGGACAGGTAGTTTTCAGTACTTC.

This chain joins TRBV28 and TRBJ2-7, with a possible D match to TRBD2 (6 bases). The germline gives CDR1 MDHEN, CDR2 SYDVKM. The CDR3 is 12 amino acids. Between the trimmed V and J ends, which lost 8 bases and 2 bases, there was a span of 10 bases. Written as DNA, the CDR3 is TGTGCCAGCGGCGGGGTGGCCTACGAGCAGTACTTC. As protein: CASGGVAYEQYF.

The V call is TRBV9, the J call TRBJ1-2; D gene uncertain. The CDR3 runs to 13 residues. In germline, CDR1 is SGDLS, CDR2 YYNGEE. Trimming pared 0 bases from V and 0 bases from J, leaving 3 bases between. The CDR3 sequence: CASSVEPNYGYTF. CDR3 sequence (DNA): TGTGCCAGCAGCGTAGAGCCTAACTATGGCTACACCTTC.

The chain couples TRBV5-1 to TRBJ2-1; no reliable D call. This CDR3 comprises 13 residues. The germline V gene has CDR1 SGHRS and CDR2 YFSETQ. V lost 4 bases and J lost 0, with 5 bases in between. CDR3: CASSPGSYNEQFF. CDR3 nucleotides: TGCGCCAGCAGCCCGGGCTCCTACAATGAGCAGTTCTTC.

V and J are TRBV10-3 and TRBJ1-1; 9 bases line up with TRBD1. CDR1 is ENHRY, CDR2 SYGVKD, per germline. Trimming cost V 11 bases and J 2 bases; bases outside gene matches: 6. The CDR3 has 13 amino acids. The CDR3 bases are TGTGCCGTAGACAGGGGGGGTAACACTGAAGCTTTCTTT. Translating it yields CAVDRGGNTEAFF.

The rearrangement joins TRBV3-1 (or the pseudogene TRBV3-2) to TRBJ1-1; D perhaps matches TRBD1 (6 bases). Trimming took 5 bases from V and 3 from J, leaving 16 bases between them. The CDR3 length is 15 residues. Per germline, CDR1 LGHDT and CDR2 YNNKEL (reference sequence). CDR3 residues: CASSLLSAGDTEAFF. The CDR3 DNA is TGTGCCAGCAGCTTACTAAGTGCAGGGGACACTGAAGCTTTCTTT.

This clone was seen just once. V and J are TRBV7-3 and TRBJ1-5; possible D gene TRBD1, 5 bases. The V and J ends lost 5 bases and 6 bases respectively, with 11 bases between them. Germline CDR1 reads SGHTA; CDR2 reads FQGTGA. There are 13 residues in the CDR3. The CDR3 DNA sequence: TGTGCCAGCAGCCCTGACAGCTTTCAGCCCCAGCATTTT. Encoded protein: CASSPDSFQPQHF. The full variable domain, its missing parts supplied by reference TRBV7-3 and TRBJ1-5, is GAGVSQTPSNKVTEKGKYVELRCDPISGHTALYWYRQSLGQGPEFLIYFQGTGAADDSGLPNDRFFAVRPEGSVSTLKIQRTERGDSAVYLCASSPDSFQPQHFGDGTRLSIL.

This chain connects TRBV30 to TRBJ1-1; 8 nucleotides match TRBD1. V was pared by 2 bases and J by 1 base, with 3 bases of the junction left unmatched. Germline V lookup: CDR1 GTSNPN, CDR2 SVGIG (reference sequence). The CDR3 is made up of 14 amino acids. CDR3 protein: CAWSRTGPNTEAFF. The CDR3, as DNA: TGTGCCTGGAGTAGGACAGGGCCGAACACTGAAGCTTTCTTT.

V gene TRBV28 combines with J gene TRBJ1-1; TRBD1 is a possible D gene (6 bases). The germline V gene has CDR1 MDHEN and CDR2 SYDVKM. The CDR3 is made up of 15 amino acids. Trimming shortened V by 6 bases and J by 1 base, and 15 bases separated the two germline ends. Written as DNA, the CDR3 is TGTGCCAGCAGCCGGGGGGACACCCCGAACACTGAAGCTTTCTTT. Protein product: CASSRGDTPNTEAFF.

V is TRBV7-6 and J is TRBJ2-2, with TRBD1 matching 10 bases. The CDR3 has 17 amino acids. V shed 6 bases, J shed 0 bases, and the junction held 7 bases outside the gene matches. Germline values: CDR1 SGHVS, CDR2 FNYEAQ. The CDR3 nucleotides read TGTGCCAGCAGGGAGACAGGGGGCCAGGCGAACACCGGGGAGCTGTTTTTT. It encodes CASRETGGQANTGELFF.

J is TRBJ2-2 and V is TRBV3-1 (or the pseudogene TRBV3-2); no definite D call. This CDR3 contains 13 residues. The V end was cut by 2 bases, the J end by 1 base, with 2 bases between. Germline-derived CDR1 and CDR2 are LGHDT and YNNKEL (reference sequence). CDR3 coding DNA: TGTGCCAGCAGCCAACTGAACACCGGGGAGCTGTTTTTT. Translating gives CASSQLNTGELFF.

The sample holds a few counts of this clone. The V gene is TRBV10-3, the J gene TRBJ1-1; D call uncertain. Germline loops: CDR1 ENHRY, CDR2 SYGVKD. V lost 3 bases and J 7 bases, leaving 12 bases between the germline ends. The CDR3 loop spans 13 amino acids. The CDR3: CAISEKGAGEAFF. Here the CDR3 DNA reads TGTGCCATCAGTGAAAAAGGAGCGGGTGAAGCTTTCTTT.

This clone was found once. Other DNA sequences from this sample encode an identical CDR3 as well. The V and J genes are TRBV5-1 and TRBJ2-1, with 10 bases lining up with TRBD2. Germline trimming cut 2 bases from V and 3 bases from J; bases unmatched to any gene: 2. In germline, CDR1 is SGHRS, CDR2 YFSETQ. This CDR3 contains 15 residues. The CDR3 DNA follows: TGCGCCAGCAGCTTCGGACTAGCGGACTACAATGAGCAGTTCTTC. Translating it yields CASSFGLADYNEQFF.